These T cell receptor beta chains were read from a single sample in a study of blood T cell repertoires in COVID-19. Profiling relied on immunoSEQ multiplex PCR, and the TCRdb table lists in-frame clones only, not all of them. The profile covers 35,000 to 50,000 clones, with roughly 80% appearing a single time and 10% taken by the ten largest. Sequencing input: peripheral blood. These TCRs come from a man in his fifties or sixties in a cohort sampled during active COVID-19. The CDR3 runs from the conserved cysteine through the conserved F or W. A D gene is named only where the DNA matches it firmly. Clone size is not always given. Where it is, it says once, few, many or a class for expanded clones.

NA | NA | TRBJ2-4 | TRBV7-2 | TGTGCCAGCAGCTTTTTTGGCCCCGCGGGAAACATTCAGTACTTC | CASSFFGPAGNIQYF
TRBD1 | once | TRBJ2-7 | TRBV6-5 | TGTGCCAGCAGTTACTCCGGGACAGGGGTCGAGCAGTACTTC | CASSYSGTGVEQYF
NA | once | TRBJ1-6 | TRBV6-6 | TGTGCCAGCAGTTACTCAGGGGGGGATAATTCACCCCTCCACTTT | CASSYSGGDNSPLHF
NA | once | TRBJ2-2 | TRBV28 | TGTGCCAGCAGTTTTCAGTGGGAGCTGTTTTTT | CASSFQWELFF
NA | NA | TRBJ1-3 | TRBV6-5 | TGTGCCAGCTATTCAGGCGACAGCTCTGGAAACACCATATATTTT | CASYSGDSSGNTIYF
TRBD2 | NA | TRBJ2-3 | TRBV6-6 | TGTGCCAGCAGTTACCCCACTAGCGGGTCCACAGATACGCAGTATTTT | CASSYPTSGSTDTQYF
NA | NA | TRBJ2-2 | TRBV3-1/TRBV3-2 | TGTGCCAGCAGCCGTCTAGATTTGGCCGGGGAGCTGTTTTTT | CASSRLDLAGELFF
NA | NA | TRBJ1-2 | TRBV27 | TGTGCCAGCAGTGGCCCAGCGGCTGGCTACACCTTC | CASSGPAAGYTF
NA | NA | TRBJ1-3 | TRBV14 | TGTGCCAGCAGCCAAGTGAGGAGAGGGCGCTCTGGAAACACCATATATTTT | CASSQVRRGRSGNTIYF
TRBD1 | NA | TRBJ1-2 | TRBV18 | TGTGCCAGCTCACACTCCCTAGACACCGGGACAGGGGCCCCTGGCTACACCTTC | CASSHSLDTGTGAPGYTF
TRBD2 | NA | TRBJ2-1 | TRBV7-8 | TGTGCCAGCAGCCTACGGACTAGCGTGTTCTTC | CASSLRTSVFF
NA | NA | TRBJ2-3 | TRBV7-2 | TGTGCCAGCAGCTTAAGCTTCGGAGATACGCAGTATTTT | CASSLSFGDTQYF
NA | NA | TRBJ1-5 | TRBV24-1 | TGTGCCACCAGTGATGACAAAGCCCCTCAGCCCCAGCATTTT | CATSDDKAPQPQHF
NA | NA | TRBJ2-2 | TRBV4-2 | TGTGCCAGCAGCCATCCGACTAGTTTCGGGAACACCGGGGAGCTGTTTTTT | CASSHPTSFGNTGELFF
TRBD2 | NA | TRBJ2-5 | TRBV9 | TGTGCCAGCAGCTTCTCCGGGACTAGCGGGGGGGAGACCCAGTACTTC | CASSFSGTSGGETQYF
NA | few | TRBJ1-6 | TRBV3-1/TRBV3-2 | TGTGCCAGCAGACAGGGATTGGAATCACCCCTCCACTTT | CASRQGLESPLHF
TRBD1 | NA | TRBJ1-2 | TRBV19 | TGTGCCAGTAGCAGGACAGGCACAAACTATGGCTACACCTTC | CASSRTGTNYGYTF
NA | once | TRBJ2-7 | TRBV7-3 | TGTGCCAGCAGCTTATCAGGGTCGGGCGAGCAGTACTTC | CASSLSGSGEQYF
NA | NA | TRBJ1-3 | TRBV30 | TGTGCCTGGAGTGTAGGGGGTCCTGGAAACACCATATATTTT | CAWSVGGPGNTIYF
NA | NA | TRBJ2-5 | TRBV7-8 | TGTGCCAGCAGGGAAGGGACACACCAAGAGACCCAGTACTTC | CASREGTHQETQYF
TRBD2 | NA | TRBJ2-7 | TRBV5-4 | TGTGCCAGCAGCTCCGGGACTAGCTCCTACGAGCAGTACTTC | CASSSGTSSYEQYF
NA | NA | TRBJ1-1 | TRBV11-2 | TGTGCCAGCAGCTTCGGGAACTGGGACACTGAAGCTTTCTTT | CASSFGNWDTEAFF
TRBD2 | NA | TRBJ2-3 | TRBV27 | TGTGCCAGCAGTTTATCCTATTTAGCGGGGCGCACAGATACGCAGTATTTT | CASSLSYLAGRTDTQYF
NA | NA | TRBJ1-1 | TRBV19 | TGTGCCAGTAGTATGGAAGGTGAGGTCGGTGGGGCTTTCTTT | CASSMEGEVGGAFF